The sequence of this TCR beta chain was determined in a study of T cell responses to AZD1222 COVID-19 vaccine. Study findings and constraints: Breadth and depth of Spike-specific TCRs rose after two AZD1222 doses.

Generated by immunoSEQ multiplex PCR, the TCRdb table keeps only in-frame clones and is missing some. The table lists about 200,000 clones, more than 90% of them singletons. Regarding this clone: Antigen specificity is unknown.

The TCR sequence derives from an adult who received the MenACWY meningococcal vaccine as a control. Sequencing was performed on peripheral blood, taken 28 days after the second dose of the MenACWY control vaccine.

CDR3 nucleotide sequence: TGTGCCAGCACCACCTCGGGGGGTCTCTACGAGCAGTACTTC. Protein: CASTTSGGLYEQYF. The V call is TRBV5-5, the J call TRBJ2-7; 7 nucleotides match TRBD2. The V gene end was trimmed by 6 bases and the J gene end by 3 bases; junction bases not matched to a gene: 9. There are 14 residues in the CDR3. Germline CDR1 reads SGHKS; CDR2 reads YYEKEE (reference sequence).